The T cell receptor beta chain under discussion was sequenced for a study of blood T cells in healthy people across ages. A word on this clonotype: The antigen remains unidentified.

Peripheral blood from each donor was collected in a volume of about 9.9 milliliters. The use of a sample-barcoded 5' primer and a J-beta primer mix characterized a second PCR of roughly 6 to 11 cycles. Tagging of each cDNA molecule was performed by a template-switch adaptor with 12 random nucleotides. TCRdb independently ran MiXCR on the 5' RACE reads; one entry per CDR3 protein. Of approximately 1,700,000 distinct CDR3 sequences in the sample, approximately 40% were seen once. Germline V gene sequence: CDR1 KGHSH, CDR2 LQKENI. V was clipped by 1 base and J by 7 bases, with 13 bases between them. The CDR3 runs to 14 residues. Study results and caveats: Researchers deemed the diversity estimates from one million T cells underestimates.

The sample was blood. The sequence was obtained from a human donor in good health. The genes are TRBV18 and TRBJ1-1, with D possibly TRBD1 on 5 matching bases. The DNA of the CDR3 is TGTGCCAGCTCACCACAGGGGACCTCTATTGAAGCTTTCTTT. Translated, it gives CASSPQGTSIEAFF. Drawing the rest from reference TRBV18 and TRBJ1-1, the complete variable domain is NAGVMQNPRHLVRRRGQEARLRCSPMKGHSHVYWYRQLPEEGLKFMVYLQKENIIDESGMPKERFSAEFPKEGPSILRIQQVVRGDSAAYFCASSPQGTSIEAFFGQGTRLTVV.